The 8 T cell receptor beta chains listed next were all sequenced from one sample in a study of T cell repertoires in cytomegalovirus infection (dated by TCRdb to the late 2010s). The sequencer was an Illumina HiSeq 1500. Using fastp at Q25 and MiXCR, TCRdb reprocessed the public reads and kept productive beta chains. Each entry is one CDR3 protein sequence, shown with its most common DNA and genes. The sample table shows roughly 500,000 distinct CDR3 sequences, and 11% are seen once. The top ten constitute roughly 10% of the sample. Input material: PBMCs. The receptors originated from a human donor in good health (CMV status not recorded). Some clones in this sample may be carry-over from other donors' samples.

The CDR3 sequence is CSRRDSATGELFF. The CDR3 DNA follows: TGCAGCCGCCGGGACTCGGCCACCGGGGAGCTGTTTTTT. The chain links TRBV20-1 to TRBJ2-2, with D tentatively TRBD2 (6 bases). CDR1 and CDR2 (germline): DFQATT, SNEGSKA (reference sequence). The CDR3 spans 13 residues.

This clonotype was counted ten times or more. The chain is built from TRBV28 and TRBJ1-3, with 10 positions matching TRBD1. CDR1 is MDHEN and CDR2 is SYDVKM in the germline V gene. Trimming took 5 bases from V and 4 from J; bases not matched to a gene: 11. This CDR3 has 17 amino acids. The DNA for the CDR3 is TGTGCCAGCAGTCCTGACAGGGGGCGCATGAAGGGAAACACCATATATTTT. This gives the protein CASSPDRGRMKGNTIYF. The full variable domain, in which reference TRBV28 and TRBJ1-3 provide the parts outside the CDR3, is DVKVTQSSRYLVKRTGEKVFLECVQDMDHENMFWYRQDPGLGLRLIYFSYDVKMKEKGDIPEGYSVSREKKERFSLILESASTNQTSMYLCASSPDRGRMKGNTIYFGEGSWLTVV.

This clonotype was observed many times. The rearrangement uses TRBV7-8 and TRBJ2-2; 14 bases line up with TRBD2. The V gene's germline CDR1 is SGHVS and CDR2 FQNEAQ. V was pared by 4 bases and J by 2 bases, with 3 bases of the junction left unmatched. This CDR3 contains 17 residues. The CDR3 sequence is CASSYGLAGGNTGELFF. CDR3 in DNA: TGTGCCAGCAGCTACGGACTAGCGGGGGGAAACACCGGGGAGCTGTTTTTT.

In this sample, this clonotype turned up a few times. This chain connects TRBV12-3 or TRBV12-4 to TRBJ2-7; 7 bases are shared with TRBD1. The CDR3 consists of 14 residues. V was clipped by 5 bases and J by 2 bases; unmatched bases: 6. CDR3: CASSPGTEPYEQYF. In nucleotides, the CDR3 is TGTGCCAGCAGTCCCGGGACAGAACCCTACGAGCAGTACTTC.

At least ten counts were recorded for this clonotype. The chain employs TRBV28 and TRBJ2-7, with D possibly being TRBD1 (7 bases). Germline values: CDR1 MDHEN, CDR2 SYDVKM. V was pared by 8 bases and J by 3 bases, with 11 bases between. CDR3 length: 12 residues. The DNA of the CDR3 is TGTGCCAGCGGGACAGCGGGCTACGAGCAGTACTTC. This codes for CASGTAGYEQYF.

The V call is TRBV7-9, the J call TRBJ2-5; 8 positions match TRBD2. CDR1 SEHNR and CDR2 FQNEAQ come from the germline V gene (reference sequence). The trim removed 2 bases at V and 1 base at J, leaving 6 bases unmatched. CDR3 length: 16 amino acids. CDR3 residues: CASSLRSGGIQETQYF. The DNA for the CDR3 is TGTGCCAGCAGCTTAAGGAGCGGGGGCATCCAAGAGACCCAGTACTTC. The complete variable domain, with remaining parts taken from reference TRBV7-9 and TRBJ2-5, reads DTGVSQNPRHKITKRGQNVTFRCDPISEHNRLYWYRQTLGQGPEFLTYFQNEAQLEKSRLLSDRFSAERPKGSFSTLEIQRTEQGDSAMYLCASSLRSGGIQETQYFGPGTRLLVL.

This clonotype was seen repeatedly, ten times or more. The chain uses TRBV19 and TRBJ1-5; 9 bases agree with TRBD1. The V gene end was trimmed by 8 bases and the J gene end by 4 bases; junction bases not matched to a gene: 12. The CDR3 runs to 16 residues. CDR1 is LNHDA and CDR2 is SQIVND in the germline V gene (reference sequence). The CDR3 is CASHEQGARLNQPQHF. The CDR3 region has the DNA TGTGCCAGTCACGAACAGGGGGCTCGGTTAAATCAGCCCCAGCATTTT.

This clonotype came up many times. The gene calls are TRBV28 and TRBJ2-1, with D possibly called TRBD1 or TRBD2 (5 bases each). The germline gives CDR1 MDHEN, CDR2 SYDVKM. V shed 6 bases and J shed 12 bases, with 9 bases lying between them. The CDR3 consists of 10 residues. CDR3 in DNA: TGTGCCAGCAGCCAGGGAGTGCAGTTCTTC. This sequence encodes CASSQGVQFF.